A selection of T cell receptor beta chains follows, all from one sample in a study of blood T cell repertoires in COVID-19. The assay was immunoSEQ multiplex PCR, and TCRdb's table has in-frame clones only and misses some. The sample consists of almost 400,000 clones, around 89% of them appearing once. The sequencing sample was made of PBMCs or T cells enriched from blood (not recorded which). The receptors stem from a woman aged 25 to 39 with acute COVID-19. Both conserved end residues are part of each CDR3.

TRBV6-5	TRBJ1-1	CASSRDWANTEAFF
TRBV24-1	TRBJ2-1	CATGGGQGNEQFF
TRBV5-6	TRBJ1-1	CASSLQGSQGHTEAFF
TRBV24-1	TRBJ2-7	CATSSGDSYEQYF
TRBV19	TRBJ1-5	CASSRLSQPQHF
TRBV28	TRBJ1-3	CASSFGGASGNTIYF
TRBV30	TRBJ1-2	CAWSFGGLGYGYTF
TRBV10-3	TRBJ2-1	CAISESMAGAYNEQFF
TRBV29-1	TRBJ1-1	CSVVAVEAFF
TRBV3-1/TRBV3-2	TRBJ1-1	CASSQEGVTEAFF
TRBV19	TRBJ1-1	CASSKQENTEAFF
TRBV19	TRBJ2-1	CASSIRTGPVRRPGNEQFF
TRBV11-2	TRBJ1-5	CASSLAQGTNQPQHF
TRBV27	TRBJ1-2	CASSRVAGVNYGYTF
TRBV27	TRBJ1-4	CASSWGGENEKLFF
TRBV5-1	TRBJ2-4	CASSFGDSKNIQYF
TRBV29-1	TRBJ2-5	CSVGGGDEGETQYF
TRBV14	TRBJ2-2	CASSQVFLTNTGELFF
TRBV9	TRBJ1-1	CASSPQGTANTEAFF
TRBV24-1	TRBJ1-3	CATSDRDIPGNTIYF
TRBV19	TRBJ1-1	CASSMDRMNTEAFF
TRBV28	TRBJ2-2	CASSRLTGGRTGELFF
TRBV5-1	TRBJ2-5	CASSLVPLSGVETQYF
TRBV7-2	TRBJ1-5	CASSLNRDSNQPQHF
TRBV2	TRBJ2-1	CASSEWAGGPGNEQFF
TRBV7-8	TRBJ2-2	CASSKQGVHTGELFF
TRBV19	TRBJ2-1	CASRGRSPGQSYNEQFF
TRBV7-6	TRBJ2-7	CASSLEGAPGQPYEQYF
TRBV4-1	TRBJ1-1	CASSLPTGTGNTEAFF
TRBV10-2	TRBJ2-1	CASSVTSGGAAEQFF
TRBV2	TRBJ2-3	CASSVRVSTDTQYF
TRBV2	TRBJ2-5	CASTPSGLGTQYF
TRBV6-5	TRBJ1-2	CASSQWDRGIYGYTF
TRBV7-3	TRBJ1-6	CASSLQGSGSPLHF
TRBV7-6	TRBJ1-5	CASSLDREQPQHF
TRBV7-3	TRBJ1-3	CASSKDGRVAGNTIYF
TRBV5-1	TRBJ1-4	CASKSGALEEKLFF
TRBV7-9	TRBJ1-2	CASSLYGQGGGYTF
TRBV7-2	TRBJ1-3	CASSSPDNGNTIYF
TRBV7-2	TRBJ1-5	CASSSTGKGSNQPQHF
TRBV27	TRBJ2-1	CASLAGGTRDEQFF
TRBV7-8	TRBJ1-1	CASSLETDTEAFF
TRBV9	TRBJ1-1	CASSVGREEAFF
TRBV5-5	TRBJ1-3	CASSLQGSTKTHSGNTIYF
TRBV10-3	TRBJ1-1	CAISQGNTEAFF
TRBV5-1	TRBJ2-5	CASSLQSGVRETQYF
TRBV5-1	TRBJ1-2	CASSPRDSYGYTF
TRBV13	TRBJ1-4	CASSLLSATNEKLFF
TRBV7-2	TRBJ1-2	CASSLAGALGYTF
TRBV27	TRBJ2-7	CASRMGQGATYEQYF
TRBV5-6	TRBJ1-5	CASSSTSLQGNQPQHF
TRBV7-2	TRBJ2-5	CASSLRRGAETQYF
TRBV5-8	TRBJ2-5	CASSPRGGSIETQYF
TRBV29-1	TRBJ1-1	CSGESRGSRSPTEAFF
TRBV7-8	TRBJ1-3	CASSLETGGNTIYF